A single sample gave rise to the 13 T cell receptor beta chains below, sequenced in a study of cytomegalovirus exposure and HLA in healthy donors. With 60 Vbeta and 13 Jbeta primers, the PCR was carried out. Profiled with immunoSEQ multiplex PCR; TCRdb holds only in-frame clones, not every one. The sample records about 92,000 clones, 65% to 85% being singletons. Sequencing input: PBMCs. These receptors were collected from a girl aged 2 to 9 in good health and CMV-seropositive.

The chain links TRBV7-9 to TRBJ2-4; tentative D call: TRBD2 (6 bases). Trimming took 3 bases from V and 0 from J, leaving 12 bases between them. CDR1 SEHNR and CDR2 FQNEAQ come from the germline V gene (reference sequence). This CDR3 spans 16 amino acids. DNA for the CDR3: TGTGCCAGCAGCTTCGGGGGAAACCTAGCCAAAAACATTCAGTACTTC. It is translated as CASSFGGNLAKNIQYF.

The V call is TRBV7-9, the J call TRBJ2-1; D is undetermined. Per germline, CDR1 SEHNR and CDR2 FQNEAQ (reference sequence). The CDR3 contains 15 residues. Trimming took off 3 bases at V and 0 bases at J, with 9 bases between the two ends. CDR3 in DNA: TGTGCCAGCAGCTTGGCCATCCCCTCCTACAATGAGCAGTTCTTC. Amino acids: CASSLAIPSYNEQFF.

The rearrangement uses TRBV28 and TRBJ2-7; 9 positions agree with TRBD1. V shed 5 bases and J 4 bases; nucleotides not matched to a gene: 3. Germline V gene sequence: CDR1 MDHEN, CDR2 SYDVKM. This CDR3 is 13 amino acids long. The CDR3 coding sequence is TGTGCCAGCAGTCCGACAGGGGGATACGAGCAGTACTTC. Translated: CASSPTGGYEQYF.

The V and J genes are TRBV27 and TRBJ1-1; D is undetermined. V was cut by 3 bases and J by 2 bases, with 10 bases left in between. Germline-derived CDR1 and CDR2 are MNHEY and SMNVEV (reference sequence). CDR3 length: 14 amino acids. CDR3 sequence (DNA): TGTGCCAGCAGTTTGTTTTCAGATAACACTGAAGCTTTCTTT. This gives the protein CASSLFSDNTEAFF.

This chain links TRBV6-5 with TRBJ1-4, with D perhaps TRBD1 (6 bases). CDR3 length: 16 residues. Between the trimmed V and J ends, which lost 4 bases and 6 bases, there was a span of 18 bases. CDR1 is MNHEY, CDR2 SVGAGI, per germline. In nucleotides, the CDR3 is TGTGCCAGCAGTTTTAAAACAGGGTCGGGATATGAAAAACTGTTTTTT. The encoded protein is CASSFKTGSGYEKLFF.

The count of this clone is one. The chain has TRBV28 and TRBJ1-1, with 7 nucleotides matching TRBD1. The CDR3 has 11 amino acids. Germline values: CDR1 MDHEN, CDR2 SYDVKM. V lost 10 bases and J lost 7; bases outside the gene matches: 6. CDR3 DNA: TGTGCCACCGGGACAGACCTTGAAGCTTTCTTT. This sequence encodes CATGTDLEAFF.

This clone was seen only once. The V and J genes are TRBV2 and TRBJ2-1, with D unresolved. The ends were cut back, 6 bases at V and 7 bases at J, with 19 bases in the middle. The CDR3 is made up of 15 amino acids. Germline CDR1 is SNHLY and CDR2 is FYNNEI. The CDR3 DNA follows: TGTGCCAGCAGGCCCATCGAGCTGTTCGTAAATGAGCAGTTCTTC. This gives the protein CASRPIELFVNEQFF.

This chain links TRBV5-8 with TRBJ2-7; D ambiguous. Per germline, CDR1 SGHTS and CDR2 YDEGEE. The V end lost 7 bases, the J end lost 2 bases, and 16 bases lay between the germline ends. This CDR3 contains 14 residues. For the CDR3, the DNA is TGTGCCAGCTTAGTGAAACCCAACCCCTACGAGCAGTACTTC. Protein: CASLVKPNPYEQYF.

The chain has TRBV5-1 and TRBJ2-6; 10 nucleotides line up with TRBD1. J gave up 1 base and V 2 bases, and 15 bases lay outside the gene matches. This CDR3 comprises 21 residues. The germline CDR1 and CDR2 sequences are SGHRS and YFSETQ. CDR3 protein: CASSLDGRSGTGASGANVLTF. The DNA of the CDR3 is TGCGCCAGCAGCTTAGATGGACGATCCGGGACAGGGGCTTCTGGGGCCAACGTCCTGACTTTC.

The rearrangement joins TRBV10-3 to TRBJ1-5, with TRBD1 identical over 11 bases. Germline V gives CDR1 ENHRY, CDR2 SYGVKD. CDR3 length equals 13 residues. After removal of 6 bases from V and 7 bases from J, the junction contained 2 bases not matched to a gene. The CDR3 sequence is CAIRGTGGQPQHF. CDR3 DNA sequence: TGTGCCATCAGGGGGACAGGGGGGCAGCCCCAGCATTTT.

The chain combines TRBV6-6 with TRBJ2-7; tentatively, D is TRBD2 (7 bases). Germline CDR1 is MNHNY and CDR2 is SVGAGI (reference sequence). This CDR3 contains 15 residues. Trimming cost V 0 bases and J 6 bases, with 15 bases left between them. The CDR3 protein is CASSYSGRGGFEQYF. The DNA of the CDR3 is TGTGCCAGCAGTTACTCGGGGAGGGGGGGATTCGAGCAGTACTTC.

The J gene is TRBJ2-1, the V gene TRBV7-9; 8 bases map to TRBD2. In germline, CDR1 is SEHNR, CDR2 FQNEAQ (reference sequence). V shed 5 bases and J 0 bases; nucleotides not matched to a gene: 9. This CDR3 region has 17 residues. CDR3 sequence: CASSQTGTRTSYNEQFF. CDR3 DNA sequence: TGTGCCAGCAGCCAGACCGGGACTAGAACCTCCTACAATGAGCAGTTCTTC.

The chain recombines TRBV19 with TRBJ1-2; TRBD1 matches 9 bases. Germline V gene data show CDR1 as LNHDA and CDR2 as SQIVND (reference sequence). The V gene end was trimmed by 5 bases and the J gene end by 4 bases; junction bases not matched to a gene: 5. This CDR3 comprises 14 residues. The CDR3 sequence is CASSVDRGGYGYTF. DNA for the CDR3: TGTGCCAGTAGTGTTGACAGGGGGGGCTATGGCTACACCTTC.